This T cell receptor beta chain was captured by sequencing in a study of cytotoxic CD8 clonotypes in ibrutinib-treated CLL. The overall study: Response samples followed a median around 11 months of treatment, range 6 to 36. The study, taken as a whole, reports: Clonality showed a rise at ibrutinib response that reversed toward baseline at progression.

This clone was counted many times. What it binds is unknown. This CDR3 has 15 amino acids. V was trimmed by 1 base and J by 7 bases, leaving 11 bases between them. Germline V gene data show CDR1 as SGHVS and CDR2 as FNYEAQ. The assay was immunoSEQ multiplex PCR, and TCRdb's table has in-frame clones only and misses some. Of roughly 180,000 clones listed, under 85% are singletons. Material: PBMCs, obtained after 24 months of ibrutinib treatment. The V call is TRBV7-6, the J call TRBJ1-6; no clear D gene. This TCR was sampled from a human donor with chronic lymphocytic leukemia. CDR3 loop: CASSLVGLGNSPLHF. The CDR3 nucleotides read TGTGCCAGCAGCTTAGTTGGATTAGGAAATTCACCCCTCCACTTT.